This TCR beta chain originates from a study of shared clonotypes between healthy human individuals. Naive CD8 populations comprised CD45RO-negative cells positively selected for CCR7, excluding terminally differentiated effector memory CD45RA+ cells. CDR1 is LNHDA, CDR2 SQIVND, per germline (reference sequence). This CDR3 has 18 residues. The germline V and J ends were trimmed by 5 bases and 2 bases, with 23 bases remaining between them. Only in-frame clones appear in the TCRdb table, and some are missing; sequencing was by immunoSEQ multiplex PCR. The table records roughly 1,800,000 clones, around 96% of them present only once.

The sequenced material came from naive CD8+ T cells sorted from blood. The chain combines TRBV19 with TRBJ2-3, with no clear D. The receptor was isolated from a man between 18 and 29 years old in good health. The CDR3 is CASSLSLLGYLDTDTQYF. The CDR3 bases are TGTGCCAGTAGTCTCTCCCTCCTGGGCTATCTCGACACAGATACGCAGTATTTT.